This record concerns one T cell receptor (beta chain) sequence. Its antigen is currently not known. Base qualities are not provided; no much larger clone lies one nucleotide away. Genomic DNA was isolated with the QIAamp DNA kit from frozen aliquots of single-cell suspensions that had not been sorted. The tumour samples consisted of non-small cell lung cancer tissue that had been surgically resected. Tissues were received within 2 hours of resection and were immediately processed into single-cell suspensions. Tissue was broken up mechanically, digested enzymatically with DNase I, collagenase I and hyaluronidase for 25 to 35 minutes at 37 degrees C, and then filtered and RBC-lysed. This entry is derived from a study of immune cell composition in non-small cell lung cancer (dated 2017 in TCRdb). The study in broad terms: Histologic subtype, mainly lung adenocarcinoma or squamous cell carcinoma, was assigned on the basis of H&E together with p63, CK5, Napsin A and TTF-1 immunohistochemistry. A few tumour specimens with TCR-beta data were of rare histological subtypes and were excluded from the subtype comparisons. In supplementary cohort #1, which comprised around 11 lung adenocarcinoma cases, paired tumour/lung TCR-beta sequencing was performed and TIL populations were generated so that tumour reactivity could be assessed. Using Adaptive Biotechnologies, the researchers ran TCR-beta sequencing on around 33 paired NSCLC tumour and non-adjacent lung specimens, along with just over 25 tumour-only specimens. The investigation overall reported the following: Only 10 cases were included in the reactivity cohort, and sequence sharing between tumour-reactive clones and the dominant in vivo tumour-associated clones was not shown. Tumour-associated clones >0.5% were found in nearly half of NSCLC cases, namely in around 33% of adenocarcinomas versus about 77% of squamous carcinomas. Top 10 clone scores and productive clonality were significantly higher in lung squamous cell carcinoma than in lung adenocarcinoma tumours. Smoking pack-years did not significantly correlate with tumour TCR-beta clonality. Across more than 9 adenocarcinoma cases, TIL tumour reactivity correlated strongly with maximal tumour-associated clone frequency but not with overall clonality.

A two-step multiplex PCR amplified TCR-beta CDR3 regions from genomic DNA, and the second step of the PCR added Illumina-compatible adaptors. As a commercial immunoSEQ service, TCR-beta immunosequencing was carried out on an Illumina platform. In the source study's methods: Two measures summarised the repertoires: productive clonality, and Top 10 Clones, meaning the percentage of T-cell templates coming from the ten most frequent sequences. Values for productive clonality spanned 0 to 1, where a value of 1 indicated a monoclonal population. Using log10 scatter plots, tumour-associated clones were identified as sequences that made up at least 0.1% of tumour T-cell templates yet were absent from the matched non-adjacent lung. Student's t-tests were used for two-group comparisons, ANOVA was used for stages, and linear regression was used for relationships, with analyses conducted in GraphPad Prism7 and R. TCRdb took over this immuneACCESS table, retaining in-frame rearrangements with V and J assigned. Such tables are incomplete; in checked studies, under half of the missing clones stem from an unresolved V gene, and the remainder is unexplained. For V, J and clone size, that table is used; D and trimming come from the DNA. In all, the sample holds about 4,900 clones, and around 78% of those were seen once. The ten most abundant clones make up under 12% of the sample.

Measured from the cysteine to the phenylalanine, the CDR3 is 17 residues long. Kept here is only the CDR3 DNA, which spans 51 bases and is read in frame from base 1. V is pruned by 2 bases and J by 2 bases, leaving 10 bases of the junction without a gene match. For CDR1 and CDR2, the germline V gene lists ENHRY and SYGVKD. Recombination joined TRBV10-3 with TRBJ1-1; 8 junctional bases match TRBD1. The specimen sequenced was lung tumor tissue. The clonotype was recovered from a human donor with non-small cell lung cancer. CDR3 loop: CAISERQQGVRNTEAFF. The sequence in DNA is TGTGCCATCAGTGAGCGACAACAGGGGGTCCGTAACACTGAAGCTTTCTTT.